The clone carrying this T cell receptor (beta chain) was counted many times. Its specificity is not known. V lost 0 bases and J 5 bases, leaving 12 bases between the germline ends. The CDR3 consists of 14 residues. Germline assignment: CDR1 SGHRS and CDR2 YFSETQ. This sample stems from a study of CD8 T cells in ankylosing spondylitis. Whole-study findings and limits: A TCR beta motif of several highly homologous variants seemed to mark ankylosing spondylitis blood. Disease-associated clones were CD8+ and fairly uncommon in peripheral blood.

TCRdb itself ran the 5' RACE reads through MiXCR, one entry per CDR3 protein. Seen here are over 700,000 distinct CDR3 sequences, roughly 19% observed once, and the top ten hold under 20%. The chain uses TRBV5-1 and TRBJ2-7; the D is unclear. The receptor comes from a male donor with ankylosing spondylitis. Sequencing was done on a sample of blood, either unsorted or a sorted T cell fraction (not recorded which). The CDR3 DNA reads as TGCGCCAGCAGCTTGGAAACCGTAAGGCACGAGCAGTACTTC. It translates to CASSLETVRHEQYF.